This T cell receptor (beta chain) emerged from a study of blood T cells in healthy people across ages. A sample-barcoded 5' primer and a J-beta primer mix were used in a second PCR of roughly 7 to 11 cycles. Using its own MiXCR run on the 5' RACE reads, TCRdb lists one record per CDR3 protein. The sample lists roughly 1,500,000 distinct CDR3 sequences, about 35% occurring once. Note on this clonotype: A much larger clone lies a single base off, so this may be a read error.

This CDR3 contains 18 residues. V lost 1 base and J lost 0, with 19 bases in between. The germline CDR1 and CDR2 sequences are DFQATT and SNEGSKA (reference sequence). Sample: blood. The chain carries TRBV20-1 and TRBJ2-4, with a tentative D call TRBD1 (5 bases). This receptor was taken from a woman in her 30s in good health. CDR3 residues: CSARGSKGLILAKNIQYF. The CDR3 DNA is TGCAGTGCTAGAGGGTCTAAGGGGCTGATACTAGCCAAAAACATTCAGTACTTC.